A single sample gave rise to the 7 T cell receptor beta chains below, sequenced in a study of blood T cells in healthy people across ages. Through a sample-barcoded 5' primer and a J-beta primer mix, a second PCR was run for roughly 6 to 12 cycles. TCRdb re-called the 5' RACE reads through MiXCR, storing one row per CDR3 protein. The sample consists of hundreds of thousands of distinct CDR3 sequences, around two fifths of them appearing once. Sequences were obtained from blood. The receptors shown here come from a man aged 55 to 70 in good health.

The rearrangement joins TRBV13 to TRBJ1-6; no clear D gene. Deletions cut 5 bases from V and 8 bases from J, with 7 bases between. From germline, CDR1 is PRHDT and CDR2 FYEKMQ (reference sequence). The CDR3 extends over 12 amino acids. The CDR3 spells CASSPPDSPLHF. The CDR3, as DNA: TGTGCCAGCAGCCCTCCGGATTCACCCCTCCACTTT.

Points on this clonotype: A much larger clone lies a single base off, so this may be a read error. This chain joins TRBV4-1 and TRBJ2-6; D is tentatively TRBD1 or TRBD2 (5 bases each). Germline loops: CDR1 MGHRA, CDR2 YSYEKL. V was clipped by 0 bases and J by 6 bases, with 15 bases between them. This CDR3 comprises 17 residues. The CDR3 protein is CASSQEIAGTAANVLTF. The DNA for the CDR3 is TGCGCCAGCAGCCAAGAGATAGCCGGGACCGCGGCCAACGTCCTGACTTTC.

This clonotype has a handful of counts. J is TRBJ2-4 and V is TRBV20-1; 10 nucleotides align to TRBD2. The V gene's germline CDR1 is DFQATT and CDR2 SNEGSKA (reference sequence). The trim removed 8 bases at V and 0 bases at J, leaving 7 bases unmatched. The CDR3 contains 15 residues. This chain's CDR3 is CSPVKRGGAKNIQYF. CDR3 sequence (DNA): TGCAGTCCCGTTAAGCGGGGGGGAGCCAAAAACATTCAGTACTTC.

This chain connects TRBV28 to TRBJ2-7; the match to TRBD1 covers 7 bases. Germline trimming cut 3 bases from V and 6 bases from J; bases unmatched to any gene: 11. This CDR3 contains 15 residues. Germline V CDR1 and CDR2: MDHEN, SYDVKM. In nucleotides, the CDR3 is TGTGCCAGCAGTTTTGAGGGACAGCCCCCTGGCGAGCAGTACTTC. It translates to CASSFEGQPPGEQYF.

This sequence joins TRBV5-1 and TRBJ1-2, with D tentatively TRBD1 (5 bases). The CDR3 contains 14 residues. Germline values: CDR1 SGHRS, CDR2 YFSETQ. Trimming took 0 bases from V and 2 from J, leaving 8 bases between them. The CDR3 coding sequence is TGCGCCAGCAGCTTGGGGGACGGCAACTATGGCTACACCTTC. Translating it yields CASSLGDGNYGYTF.

This clonotype was found a few times. CDR3 residues: CSALGGGAYEQYF. CDR3 nucleotide sequence: TGCAGTGCTCTCGGTGGTGGGGCCTACGAGCAGTACTTC. The chain joins TRBV20-1 to TRBJ2-7, with D hard to call. The CDR3 loop spans 13 amino acids. Germline CDR1 reads DFQATT; CDR2 reads SNEGSKA (reference sequence). Trimming shortened V by 5 bases and J by 2 bases, and 13 bases separated the two germline ends.

This clonotype was observed a handful of times. This chain uses TRBV7-2 with TRBJ2-3, with 11 bases aligning to TRBD2. Germline lookup yields CDR1 SGHTA and CDR2 FQGNSA. The CDR3 covers 20 residues. The ends lost 4 bases at V and 4 bases at J; junction bases unmatched: 19. CDR3 residues: CASSSRGGSGGALLSDTQYF. In DNA, the CDR3 is TGTGCCAGCAGCTCCCGGGGGGGTAGCGGGGGGGCTCTGTTGTCAGATACGCAGTATTTT.